This TCR beta chain stems from a study of blood T cell repertoires in COVID-19 (TCRdb year 2020). For the study in its entirety: Collaborator samples came from the United States, Italy and Spain and covered acute and convalescent phases of COVID-19. The dataset comprised deeply sampled blood TCRbeta repertoires from subjects exposed to, actively infected with, or recovered from COVID-19. The material from the prospective study consisted of cDNA or gDNA derived from T cells, B-cell-depleted T cells, or PBMCs. Where HLA class I and class II types were available, the types were taken from metadata supplied by the sample provider, not from assay-based typing. The repertoires were released in a freely available public database intended as a resource for research on the immune response to SARS-CoV-2. The samples were drawn from the first 160 participants of the ongoing ImmuneRACE study and from 1,200 or so subjects provided by 6 global collaborators. Sample metadata almost always included a de-identified subject ID, COVID-19 status, age in years and sex. The paper as a whole reports these results and caveats: The quantity of clinical and demographic metadata differed by source and by participant and was supplied without curation.

Of note for this clone: It lacks a known antigen. Base-call qualities are not available, and no considerably larger clone is one nucleotide away.

CDR1 MDHEN and CDR2 SYDVKM were looked up in the germline V gene. Reading from cysteine to phenylalanine, the CDR3 counts 14 amino acids. The read is trimmed to its CDR3 DNA, 42 bases read in frame from base 1. V is trimmed back by 3 bases and J by 4 bases, and the junction contains 2 bases that no gene match accounts for. Whole blood was collected in K2EDTA tubes by collaborating institutions according to the institutions' own protocols. For TCRbeta analysis, collaborators shipped samples as frozen whole blood, isolated PBMCs, or DNA extracted from either of those sample types. TCRbeta CDR3 regions were amplified from genomic DNA using the immunoSEQ Assay, a bias-controlled multiplex PCR. As for how the authors treated the data: Within the assay, amplification of reference gene primers was used to estimate how many nucleated cells each sample contained. Sequence reads were collapsed and filtered to measure the absolute abundance of every unique TCRbeta CDR3 rearrangement. For each sample, productive Simpson clonality was calculated as the square root of Simpson's diversity index over productive rearrangements. Here the immuneACCESS table is served through TCRdb, limited to in-frame sequences with V and J called. Missing clones are a known gap in these copies; in checked studies unresolved V genes cover under half, and the rest lacks a known reason. From that table come the V and J calls and clone size; the DNA was used to work out D and trimming. Across this sample there are 84,000 or so clones, with roughly four fifths seen only once. Jointly, the top ten make up approximately 13% of the sample.

The chain employs TRBV28 and TRBJ2-4; TRBD1 lines up with 8 middle nucleotides. This sequence originates from a human donor in a cohort sampled during active COVID-19. The sequenced sample was peripheral blood. The DNA reads as follows: TGTGCCAGCAGTTTCCGGACAGGGAAAAACATTCAGTACTTC. Its translation is CASSFRTGKNIQYF.